The sequence of this T cell receptor (beta chain) was determined in a study of early T cells in non-severe SARS-CoV-2 infection. This clonotype has a count of ten or more. TCRdb reanalysed the 5' RACE reads using MiXCR and keeps one entry per CDR3 protein. The sample shows about 34,000 distinct CDR3 sequences, about 5.7% of them seen only once. The source of this sequence is an adult who was a healthcare worker with PCR-confirmed SARS-CoV-2 infection or an uninfected control (not recorded which). Sequencing input: whole blood.

CDR3 sequence (DNA): TGTGCCAGCAGCCCTGGACTAGCAATGGCTAATGAGCAGTTCTTC. This gives the protein CASSPGLAMANEQFF. The chain carries TRBV7-2 and TRBJ2-1; TRBD2 aligns across 8 bases. Germline assignment: CDR1 SGHTA and CDR2 FQGNSA. Trimming removed 5 bases from V and 7 bases from J; junction bases left unmatched: 10. This CDR3 is 15 amino acids long.